The sequence of this TCR beta chain was determined in a study of blood T cell repertoires in COVID-19. Study-level information: The United States, Italy and Spain provided the acute and convalescent COVID-19 samples. PBMCs, B-cell-depleted T cells, or T cells provided the cDNA or gDNA that made up the material.

Methods used by the authors: Reference gene primers were amplified, and this amplification served to estimate nucleated cell counts. Here immunoSEQ multiplex PCR was the method, and the copy in TCRdb shows in-frame clones only, minus some. D and trimming were read from the DNA, whereas the V and J calls and clone size are those reported in that table. The table records approximately 230,000 clones, roughly four fifths of them present only once. V shed 5 bases and J 12 bases; nucleotides not matched to a gene: 10. This CDR3 spans 11 amino acids. The germline V gene has CDR1 GTSNPN and CDR2 SVGIG (reference sequence).

The V and J genes are TRBV30 and TRBJ2-7; TRBD1 matches at 7 bases. This sequence originates from an elderly man with acute or convalescent COVID-19. The sample comprised peripheral blood. The CDR3 sequence: CAWDTQGQRYF. The CDR3, as DNA: TGTGCCTGGGATACACAGGGACAGAGGTACTTC.